This section outlines one T cell receptor (beta chain) sequence together with its context. CDR1 and CDR2 from the germline V gene are PRHDT and FYEKMQ (reference sequence). This CDR3 comprises 15 residues. Trimming stripped 3 bases from V and 7 bases from J, with 16 bases between. This table comes from immunoSEQ multiplex PCR, and its TCRdb copy is limited to in-frame clones, with some not included. The data contain about 58,000 clones, 70% of them singletons. This sample is part of a study of T cell clones after liver transplantation. The chain employs TRBV13 and TRBJ1-3; no firm D call. Sequencing used CD4+ T cells from blood, obtained at the roughly 15-month timepoint. The sequence was collected from a human patient who received a liver transplant. Some T cells could come from the graft donor. The DNA for the CDR3 is TGTGCCAGCAGCTTCCAGACGGGATTGTCGAACACCATATATTTT. Translation: CASSFQTGLSNTIYF. The full variable domain, with the rest looked up from reference TRBV13 and TRBJ1-3, is AAGVIQSPRHLIKEKRETATLKCYPIPRHDTVYWYQQGPGQDPQFLISFYEKMQSDKGSIPDRFSAQQFSDYHSELNMSSLELGDSALYFCASSFQTGLSNTIYFGEGSWLTVV.